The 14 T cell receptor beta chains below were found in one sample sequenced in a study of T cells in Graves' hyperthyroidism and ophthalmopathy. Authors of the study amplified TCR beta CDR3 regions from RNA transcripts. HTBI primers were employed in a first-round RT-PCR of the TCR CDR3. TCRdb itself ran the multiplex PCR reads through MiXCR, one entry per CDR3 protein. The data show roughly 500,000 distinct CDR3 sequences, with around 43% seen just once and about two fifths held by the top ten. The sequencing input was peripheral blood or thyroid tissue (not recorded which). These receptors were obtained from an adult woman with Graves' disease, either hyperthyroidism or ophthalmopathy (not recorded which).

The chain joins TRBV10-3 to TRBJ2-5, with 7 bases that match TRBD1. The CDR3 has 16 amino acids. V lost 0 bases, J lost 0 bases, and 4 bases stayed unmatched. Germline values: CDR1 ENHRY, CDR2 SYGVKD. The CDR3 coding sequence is TGTGCCATCAGTGAGTCCTCAGGGGGATACCAAGAGACCCAGTACTTC. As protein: CAISESSGGYQETQYF.

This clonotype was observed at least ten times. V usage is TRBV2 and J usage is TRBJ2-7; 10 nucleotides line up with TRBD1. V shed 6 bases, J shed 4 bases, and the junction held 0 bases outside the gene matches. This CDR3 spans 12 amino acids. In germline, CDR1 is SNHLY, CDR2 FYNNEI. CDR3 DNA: TGTGCCAGCAGGGACAGGGGGTACGAGCAGTACTTC. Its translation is CASRDRGYEQYF.

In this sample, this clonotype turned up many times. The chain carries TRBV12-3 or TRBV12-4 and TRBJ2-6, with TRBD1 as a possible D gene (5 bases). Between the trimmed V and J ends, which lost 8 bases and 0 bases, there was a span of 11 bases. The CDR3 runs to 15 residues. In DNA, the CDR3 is TGTGCCAGCCGATGGGGCGTCTCTGGGGCCAACGTCCTGACTTTC. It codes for CASRWGVSGANVLTF.

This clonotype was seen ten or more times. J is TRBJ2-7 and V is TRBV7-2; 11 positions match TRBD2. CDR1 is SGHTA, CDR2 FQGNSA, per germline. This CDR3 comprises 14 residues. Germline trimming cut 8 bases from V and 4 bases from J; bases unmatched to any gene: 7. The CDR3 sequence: CASGIAGGMYEQYF. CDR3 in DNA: TGTGCCAGCGGGATAGCGGGAGGGATGTACGAGCAGTACTTC.

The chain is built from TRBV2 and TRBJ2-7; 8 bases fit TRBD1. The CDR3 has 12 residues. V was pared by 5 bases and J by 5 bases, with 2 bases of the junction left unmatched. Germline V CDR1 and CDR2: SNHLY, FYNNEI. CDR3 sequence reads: CASSNRGDEQYF. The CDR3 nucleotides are TGTGCCAGCAGTAACAGGGGGGACGAGCAGTACTTC.

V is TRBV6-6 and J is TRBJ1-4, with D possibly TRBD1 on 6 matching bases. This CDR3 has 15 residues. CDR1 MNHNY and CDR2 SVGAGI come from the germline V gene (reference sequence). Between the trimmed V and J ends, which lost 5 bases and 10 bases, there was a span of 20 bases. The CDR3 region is CASSESGGVYVKLFF. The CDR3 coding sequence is TGTGCCAGCAGTGAATCGGGGGGCGTGTATGTAAAACTGTTTTTT.

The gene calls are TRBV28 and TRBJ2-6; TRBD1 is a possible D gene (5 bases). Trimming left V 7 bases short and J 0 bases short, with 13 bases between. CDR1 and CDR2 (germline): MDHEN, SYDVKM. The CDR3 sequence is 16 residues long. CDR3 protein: CASTGLTLSGANVLTF. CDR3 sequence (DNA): TGTGCCAGCACAGGGCTCACTCTCTCTGGGGCCAACGTCCTGACTTTC.

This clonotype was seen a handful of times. The CDR3 protein is CASSTGGQGEDGYTF. The CDR3 DNA reads TGCGCCAGCAGCACTGGTGGACAGGGGGAAGATGGCTACACCTTC. The chain couples TRBV5-1 to TRBJ1-2; 10 positions agree with TRBD1. Germline V gives CDR1 SGHRS, CDR2 YFSETQ. Trimming took 4 bases from V and 6 from J; bases not matched to a gene: 9. CDR3 length: 15 amino acids. Full variable domain (remainder filled in from reference TRBV5-1 and TRBJ1-2): KAGVTQTPRYLIKTRGQQVTLSCSPISGHRSVSWYQQTPGQGLQFLFEYFSETQRNKGNFPGRFSGRQFSNSRSEMNVSTLELGDSALYLCASSTGGQGEDGYTFGSGTRLTVV.

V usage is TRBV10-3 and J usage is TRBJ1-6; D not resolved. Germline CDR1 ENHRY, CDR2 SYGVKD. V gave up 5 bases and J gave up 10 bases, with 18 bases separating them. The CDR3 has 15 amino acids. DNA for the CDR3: TGTGCCATCAGTTACAATACCCTGACCCTCTCACCCCTCCACTTT. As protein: CAISYNTLTLSPLHF.

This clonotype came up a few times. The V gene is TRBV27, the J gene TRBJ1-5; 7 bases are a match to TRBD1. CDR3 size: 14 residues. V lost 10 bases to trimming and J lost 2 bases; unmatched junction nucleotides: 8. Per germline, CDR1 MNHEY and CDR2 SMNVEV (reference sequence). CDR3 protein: CATWDSWGNQPQHF. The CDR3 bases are TGTGCCACCTGGGACAGTTGGGGCAATCAGCCCCAGCATTTT.

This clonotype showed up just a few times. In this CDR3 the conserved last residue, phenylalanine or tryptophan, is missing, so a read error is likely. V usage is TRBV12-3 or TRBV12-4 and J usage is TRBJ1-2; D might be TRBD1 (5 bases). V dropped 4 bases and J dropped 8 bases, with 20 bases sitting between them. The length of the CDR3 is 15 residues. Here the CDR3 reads CASSSRQIPSRGYTL. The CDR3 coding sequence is TGTGCCAGCAGTTCGAGACAGATCCCTTCACGGGGCTACACCCTC.

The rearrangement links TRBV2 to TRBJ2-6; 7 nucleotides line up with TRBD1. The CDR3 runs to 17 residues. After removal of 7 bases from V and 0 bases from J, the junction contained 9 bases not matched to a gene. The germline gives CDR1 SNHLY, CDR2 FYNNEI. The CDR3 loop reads CASTLGTEFSGANVLTF. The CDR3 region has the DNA TGTGCCAGCACCCTTGGGACAGAGTTCTCTGGGGCCAACGTCCTGACTTTC.

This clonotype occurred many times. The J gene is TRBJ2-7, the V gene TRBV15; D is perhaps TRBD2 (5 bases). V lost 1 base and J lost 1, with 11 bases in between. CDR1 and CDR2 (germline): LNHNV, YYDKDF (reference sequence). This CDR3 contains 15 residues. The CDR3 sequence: CATSRGGSLSYEQYF. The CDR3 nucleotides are TGTGCCACCAGCAGAGGAGGGTCCCTATCCTACGAGCAGTACTTC.

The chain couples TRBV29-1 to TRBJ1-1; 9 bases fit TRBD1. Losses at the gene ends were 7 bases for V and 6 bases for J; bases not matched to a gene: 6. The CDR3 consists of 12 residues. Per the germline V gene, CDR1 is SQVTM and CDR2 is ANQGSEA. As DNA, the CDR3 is TGCAGCGGAGACAGGGGGACGTCTGAAGCTTTCTTT. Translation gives CSGDRGTSEAFF.